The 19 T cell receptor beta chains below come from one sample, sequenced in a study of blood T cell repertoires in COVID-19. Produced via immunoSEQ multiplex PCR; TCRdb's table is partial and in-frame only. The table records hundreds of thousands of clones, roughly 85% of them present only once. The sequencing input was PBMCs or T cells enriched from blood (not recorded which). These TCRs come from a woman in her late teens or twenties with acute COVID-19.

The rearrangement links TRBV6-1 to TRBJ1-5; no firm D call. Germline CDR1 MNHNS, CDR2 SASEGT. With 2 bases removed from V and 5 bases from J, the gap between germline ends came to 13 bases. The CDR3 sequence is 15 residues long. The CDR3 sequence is CASSEIPYRDQPQHF. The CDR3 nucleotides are TGTGCCAGCAGTGAAATCCCCTACAGAGATCAGCCCCAGCATTTT.

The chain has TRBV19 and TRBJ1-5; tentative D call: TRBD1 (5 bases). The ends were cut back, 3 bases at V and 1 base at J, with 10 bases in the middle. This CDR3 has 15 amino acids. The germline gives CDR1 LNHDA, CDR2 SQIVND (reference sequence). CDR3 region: CASSMGKGSNQPQHF. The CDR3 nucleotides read TGTGCCAGTAGTATGGGGAAGGGGAGCAATCAGCCCCAGCATTTT.

Here the CDR3 reads CASSLGQGRFYGYTF. Written as DNA, the CDR3 is TGTGCCAGCAGCTTAGGACAGGGGAGATTCTATGGCTACACCTTC. The rearrangement uses TRBV7-9 and TRBJ1-2; TRBD1 matches 8 bases. J was trimmed by 4 bases and V by 1 base; bases with no gene match: 5. The CDR3 sequence is 15 residues long. Germline CDR1 SEHNR, CDR2 FQNEAQ (reference sequence).

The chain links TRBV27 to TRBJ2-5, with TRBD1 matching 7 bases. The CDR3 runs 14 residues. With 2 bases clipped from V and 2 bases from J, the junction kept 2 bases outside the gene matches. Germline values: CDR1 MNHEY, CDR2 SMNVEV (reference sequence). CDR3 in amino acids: CASSLAGGQETQYF. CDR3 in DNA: TGTGCCAGCAGTTTAGCAGGGGGACAAGAGACCCAGTACTTC.

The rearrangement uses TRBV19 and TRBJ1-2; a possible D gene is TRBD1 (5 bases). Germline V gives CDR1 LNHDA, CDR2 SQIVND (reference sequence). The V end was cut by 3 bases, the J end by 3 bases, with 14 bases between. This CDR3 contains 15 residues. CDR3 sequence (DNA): TGTGCCAGTAGTATTAAGGTTTGGGGCGACTATGGCTACACCTTC. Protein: CASSIKVWGDYGYTF.

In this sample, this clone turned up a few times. This CDR3 reads CASRYRDQPQHF. The CDR3 coding sequence is TGTGCCAGCCGATACCGAGATCAGCCCCAGCATTTT. This chain joins TRBV28 and TRBJ1-5, with D hard to call. CDR1 is MDHEN and CDR2 is SYDVKM in the germline V gene. The V end lost 8 bases, the J end lost 5 bases, and 10 bases lay between the germline ends. The CDR3 has 12 amino acids. The whole variable domain, remainder taken from reference TRBV28 and TRBJ1-5, is DVKVTQSSRYLVKRTGEKVFLECVQDMDHENMFWYRQDPGLGLRLIYFSYDVKMKEKGDIPEGYSVSREKKERFSLILESASTNQTSMYLCASRYRDQPQHFGDGTRLSIL.

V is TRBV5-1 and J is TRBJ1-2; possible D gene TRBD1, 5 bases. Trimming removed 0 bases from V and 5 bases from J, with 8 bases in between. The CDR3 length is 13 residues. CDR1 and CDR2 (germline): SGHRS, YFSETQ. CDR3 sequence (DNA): TGCGCCAGCAGCTTGGGCGGGACTTATGGCTACACCTTC. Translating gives CASSLGGTYGYTF.

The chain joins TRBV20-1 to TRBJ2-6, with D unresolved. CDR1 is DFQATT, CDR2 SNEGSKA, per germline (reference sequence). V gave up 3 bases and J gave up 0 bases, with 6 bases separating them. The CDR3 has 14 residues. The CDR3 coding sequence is TGCAGTGCTAGTCGTTTCTCTGGGGCCAACGTCCTGACTTTC. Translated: CSASRFSGANVLTF.

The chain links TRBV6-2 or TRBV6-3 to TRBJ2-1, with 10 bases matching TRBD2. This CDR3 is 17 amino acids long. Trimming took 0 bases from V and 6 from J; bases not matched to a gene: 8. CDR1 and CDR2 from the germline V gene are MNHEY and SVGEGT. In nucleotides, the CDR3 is TGTGCCAGCAGTTACTCGAGACTCCTAGCGGGAGTCAATGAGCAGTTCTTC. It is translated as CASSYSRLLAGVNEQFF.

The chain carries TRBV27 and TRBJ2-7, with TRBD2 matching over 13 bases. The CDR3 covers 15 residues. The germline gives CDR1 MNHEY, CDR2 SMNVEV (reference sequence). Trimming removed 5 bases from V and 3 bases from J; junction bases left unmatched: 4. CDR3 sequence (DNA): TGTGCCAGCAGTCGGGGACTAGCGGGGAGCTACGAGCAGTACTTC. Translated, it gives CASSRGLAGSYEQYF.

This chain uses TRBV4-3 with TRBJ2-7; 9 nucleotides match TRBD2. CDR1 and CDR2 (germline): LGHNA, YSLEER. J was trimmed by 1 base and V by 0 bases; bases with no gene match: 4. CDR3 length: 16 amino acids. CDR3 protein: CASSQDWREGSYEQYF. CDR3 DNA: TGCGCCAGCAGCCAAGATTGGCGGGAGGGGTCCTACGAGCAGTACTTC.

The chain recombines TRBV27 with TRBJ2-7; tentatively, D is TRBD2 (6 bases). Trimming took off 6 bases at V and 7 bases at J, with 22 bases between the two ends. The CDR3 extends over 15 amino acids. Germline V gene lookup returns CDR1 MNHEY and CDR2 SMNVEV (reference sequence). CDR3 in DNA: TGTGCCAGCAGACCTAGGGTAAGCGCGGGGAGGGAGCAGTACTTC. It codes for CASRPRVSAGREQYF.

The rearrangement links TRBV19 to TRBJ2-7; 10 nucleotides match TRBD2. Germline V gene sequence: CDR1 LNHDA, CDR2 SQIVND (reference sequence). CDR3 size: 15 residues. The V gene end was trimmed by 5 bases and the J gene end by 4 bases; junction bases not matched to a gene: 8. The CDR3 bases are TGTGCCAGTAGTCCGACAGCGGGAGGGGTATACGAGCAGTACTTC. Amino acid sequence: CASSPTAGGVYEQYF. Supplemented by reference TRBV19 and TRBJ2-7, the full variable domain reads DGGITQSPKYLFRKEGQNVTLSCEQNLNHDAMYWYRQDPGQGLRLIYYSQIVNDFQKGDIAEGYSVSREKKESFPLTVTSAQKNPTAFYLCASSPTAGGVYEQYFGPGTRLTVT.

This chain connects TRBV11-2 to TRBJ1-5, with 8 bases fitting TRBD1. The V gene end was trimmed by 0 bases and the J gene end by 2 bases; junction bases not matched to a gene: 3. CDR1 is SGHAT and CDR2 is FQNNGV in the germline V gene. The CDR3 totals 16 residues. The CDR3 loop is CASSLETGEGNQPQHF. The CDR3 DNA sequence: TGTGCCAGCAGCTTAGAGACAGGGGAAGGCAATCAGCCCCAGCATTTT.

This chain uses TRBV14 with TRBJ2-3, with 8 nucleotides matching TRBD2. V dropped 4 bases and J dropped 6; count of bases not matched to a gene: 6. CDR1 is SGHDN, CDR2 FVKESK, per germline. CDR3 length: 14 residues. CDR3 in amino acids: CASSRLATKDTQYF. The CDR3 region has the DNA TGTGCCAGCAGCCGACTAGCGACAAAGGATACGCAGTATTTT. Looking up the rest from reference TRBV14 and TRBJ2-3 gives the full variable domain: EAGVTQFPSHSVIEKGQTVTLRCDPISGHDNLYWYRRVMGKEIKFLLHFVKESKQDESGMPNNRFLAERTGGTYSTLKVQPAELEDSGVYFCASSRLATKDTQYFGPGTRLTVL.

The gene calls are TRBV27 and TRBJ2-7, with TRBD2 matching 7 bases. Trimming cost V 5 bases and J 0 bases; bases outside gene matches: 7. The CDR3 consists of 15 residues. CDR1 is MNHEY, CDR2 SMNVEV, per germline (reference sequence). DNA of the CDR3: TGTGCCAGCAGTAGAGGGACTACCAGCTCCTACGAGCAGTACTTC. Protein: CASSRGTTSSYEQYF.

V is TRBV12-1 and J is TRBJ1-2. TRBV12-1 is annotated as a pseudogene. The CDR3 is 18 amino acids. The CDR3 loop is CASSPEFVVGPGEEGYTF. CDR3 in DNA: TGTGCCAGCAGCCCTGAATTCGTGGTGGGGCCCGGGGAGGAGGGCTACACCTTC.

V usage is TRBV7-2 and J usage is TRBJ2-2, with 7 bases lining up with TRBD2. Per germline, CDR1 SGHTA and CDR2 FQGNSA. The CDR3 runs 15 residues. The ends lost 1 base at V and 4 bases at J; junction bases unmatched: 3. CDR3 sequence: CASSLGGGTTGELFF. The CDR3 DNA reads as TGTGCCAGCAGCTTAGGGGGGGGAACCACCGGGGAGCTGTTTTTT.

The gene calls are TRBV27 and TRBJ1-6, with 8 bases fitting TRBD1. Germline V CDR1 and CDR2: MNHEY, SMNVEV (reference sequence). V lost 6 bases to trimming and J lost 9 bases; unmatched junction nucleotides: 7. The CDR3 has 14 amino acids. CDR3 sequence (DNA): TGTGCCAGCAGCTGGGACAGGCCTTTTTCACCCCTCCACTTT. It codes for CASSWDRPFSPLHF.